The 30 T cell receptor beta chains given below trace back to one sample, sequenced in a study of T cell responses to AZD1222 COVID-19 vaccine. Repertoires were generated with immunoSEQ multiplex PCR, while TCRdb's copy carries only in-frame clones and drops some. Among approximately 170,000 clones listed, around 93% were seen once. The source material was peripheral blood, sampled on day 0 of AZD1222 vaccination. Receptors originate from an adult in good health.

The V gene is TRBV28, the J gene TRBJ2-1, with 8 bases fitting TRBD2. CDR1 is MDHEN, CDR2 SYDVKM, per germline. The CDR3 consists of 13 residues. Trimming removed 8 bases from V and 4 bases from J; junction bases left unmatched: 4. CDR3 coding DNA: TGTGCCAGCGATCGGGAGGGGTACAATGAGCAGTTCTTC. Its protein is CASDREGYNEQFF.

The V and J genes are TRBV27 and TRBJ2-5; 10 bases fit TRBD2. This CDR3 region has 18 residues. Per the germline V gene, CDR1 is MNHEY and CDR2 is SMNVEV (reference sequence). With V trimmed by 6 bases and J by 4 bases, 17 bases remained unmatched. Here the CDR3 DNA reads TGTGCCAGCAGCCTGCTTGCTAGCGGGAGTCCTTGGCGAGAGACCCAGTACTTC. It codes for CASSLLASGSPWRETQYF.

With regard to this clone: Other DNA variants within this sample encode the same CDR3. The chain carries TRBV24-1 and TRBJ2-2; 7 nucleotides align to TRBD2. From germline, CDR1 is KGHDR and CDR2 SFDVKD. J was trimmed by 2 bases and V by 4 bases; bases with no gene match: 3. The CDR3 loop spans 15 amino acids. The DNA for the CDR3 is TGTGCCACCAGTGACCCGGGACTAAACACCGGGGAGCTGTTTTTT. Its translation is CATSDPGLNTGELFF.

V and J are TRBV27 and TRBJ1-1; possibly TRBD1 for D (5 bases). The CDR3 sequence is 13 residues long. V lost 1 base and J lost 4, with 7 bases in between. Per the germline V gene, CDR1 is MNHEY and CDR2 is SMNVEV (reference sequence). Here the CDR3 DNA reads TGTGCCAGCAGTTTATATGGGGGCACTGAAGCTTTCTTT. It translates to CASSLYGGTEAFF.

The chain employs TRBV4-1 and TRBJ2-5; a weak D match, TRBD1 (5 bases). With 3 bases removed from V and 4 bases from J, the gap between germline ends came to 9 bases. CDR3 length: 13 amino acids. Germline V CDR1 and CDR2: MGHRA, YSYEKL. The CDR3 region has the DNA TGCGCCAGCAGCCAGTGGCAGGGAGAGACCCAGTACTTC. It is translated as CASSQWQGETQYF.

The genes are TRBV5-6 and TRBJ1-2, with TRBD1 matching over 10 bases. V shed 4 bases and J 7 bases; nucleotides not matched to a gene: 4. The CDR3 covers 13 residues. CDR1 is SGHDT, CDR2 YYEEEE, per germline. The CDR3 DNA sequence: TGTGCCAGCAGCCTAGGGACAGGGGTTGGCTACACCTTC. Translation: CASSLGTGVGYTF.

CDR3 DNA: TGTGCCAGCAGTTTGTTGGAGACAGAGGTGACGAACACTGAAGCTTTCTTT. As protein: CASSLLETEVTNTEAFF. The chain links TRBV28 to TRBJ1-1, with a possible D match to TRBD1 (5 bases). Germline V lookup: CDR1 MDHEN, CDR2 SYDVKM. Trimming stripped 3 bases from V and 1 base from J, with 18 bases between. The CDR3 is 17 residues long.

This chain joins TRBV6-4 and TRBJ1-3, with 8 nucleotides matching TRBD1. Germline assignment: CDR1 MRHNA and CDR2 SNTAGT. The CDR3 contains 15 residues. The J segment lost 2 bases and the V segment lost 6 bases, leaving 6 bases of the junction unmatched. The CDR3 sequence: CASRPRQGPGNTIYF. The CDR3 bases are TGTGCCAGCAGACCTAGACAGGGGCCTGGAAACACCATATATTTT.

The chain links TRBV2 to TRBJ2-7; the match to TRBD2 covers 7 bases. This CDR3 contains 15 residues. CDR1 and CDR2 from the germline V gene are SNHLY and FYNNEI. J lost 4 bases, V lost 3 bases, and 9 bases had no gene match. CDR3 protein: CASSDGGVGRYEQYF. The CDR3, as DNA: TGTGCCAGCAGTGATGGGGGGGTCGGTAGGTACGAGCAGTACTTC. Together with reference TRBV2 and TRBJ2-7, the CDR3 gives the full variable domain: EPEVTQTPSHQVTQMGQEVILRCVPISNHLYFYWYRQILGQKVEFLVSFYNNEISEKSEIFDDQFSVERPDGSNFTLKIRSTKLEDSAMYFCASSDGGVGRYEQYFGPGTRLTVT.

J is TRBJ2-1 and V is TRBV30; 14 positions agree with TRBD2. The CDR3 runs 15 residues. V dropped 0 bases and J dropped 14; count of bases not matched to a gene: 9. The V gene's germline CDR1 is GTSNPN and CDR2 SVGIG (reference sequence). The CDR3 DNA is TGTGCCTGGAGTGTACTTAGGACTAGCGGGAGGACTAAGTTCTTC. Amino acids: CAWSVLRTSGRTKFF.

This clone was seen more than once but under ten times. This rearrangement joins TRBV7-6 to TRBJ1-5; D possibly corresponds to TRBD1 (5 bases). Deletions cut 5 bases from V and 6 bases from J, with 14 bases between. Germline lookup yields CDR1 SGHVS and CDR2 FNYEAQ. This CDR3 is 14 amino acids long. CDR3 DNA sequence: TGTGCCAGCAGCGCCCACCCGGGGGGTCAGCCCCAGCATTTT. This sequence encodes CASSAHPGGQPQHF.

This clone was recorded a few times. This chain links TRBV5-1 with TRBJ1-1; D uncertain. The V gene lost 4 bases and the J gene lost 1 base, with 26 bases spanning the gap. In germline, CDR1 is SGHRS, CDR2 YFSETQ. This CDR3 is built from 19 residues. The chain's CDR3 is CASSPWIYPYKASNTEAFF. CDR3 nucleotide sequence: TGCGCCAGCAGCCCCTGGATCTATCCCTACAAGGCGTCGAACACTGAAGCTTTCTTT.

J is TRBJ2-1 and V is TRBV11-3; unclear D gene. The V gene lost 5 bases and the J gene lost 2 bases, with 10 bases spanning the gap. Germline assignment: CDR1 SGHNT and CDR2 YENEEA. This CDR3 spans 14 amino acids. The chain's CDR3 is CASSPLLAYNEQFF. DNA for the CDR3: TGTGCCAGCAGCCCCCTTTTGGCCTACAATGAGCAGTTCTTC. Complete variable domain (other parts from reference TRBV11-3 and TRBJ2-1): EAGVVQSPRYKIIEKKQPVAFWCNPISGHNTLYWYLQNLGQGPELLIRYENEEAVDDSQLPKDRFSAERLKGVDSTLKIQPAELGDSAVYLCASSPLLAYNEQFFGPGTRLTVL.

J is TRBJ1-4 and V is TRBV4-1, with D perhaps TRBD1 (6 bases). V was clipped by 10 bases and J by 8 bases, with 20 bases between them. The CDR3 extends over 14 amino acids. Germline assignment: CDR1 MGHRA and CDR2 YSYEKL. Here the CDR3 DNA reads TGCGCCACCTCCCAGGGGCCGCGCCGAGAAAAACTGTTTTTT. This sequence encodes CATSQGPRREKLFF.

This rearrangement joins TRBV5-1 to TRBJ2-1; 12 bases map to TRBD2. This CDR3 is 14 amino acids long. Trimming cost V 6 bases and J 10 bases; bases outside gene matches: 8. Germline V CDR1 and CDR2: SGHRS, YFSETQ. The CDR3 DNA sequence: TGCGCCAGCAACCCGACTAGCGGGAGAGGCGAGCAGTTCTTC. Translated: CASNPTSGRGEQFF.

This sequence joins TRBV5-4 and TRBJ1-2, with unresolved D. Germline-derived CDR1 and CDR2 are SGHNT and YYREEE (reference sequence). The length of the CDR3 is 14 residues. The ends were cut back, 0 bases at V and 4 bases at J, with 10 bases in the middle. CDR3 sequence (DNA): TGTGCCAGCAGCTTGGATCCGGGCACCTATGGCTACACCTTC. Amino acids: CASSLDPGTYGYTF.

V and J are TRBV5-1 and TRBJ2-3, with 8 nucleotides matching TRBD1. CDR1 is SGHRS and CDR2 is YFSETQ in the germline V gene. V was pared by 6 bases and J by 5 bases, with 8 bases of the junction left unmatched. The CDR3 runs 14 residues. The chain's CDR3 is CASILGQGEDTQYF. In DNA form, the CDR3 reads TGCGCCAGCATCCTTGGACAGGGAGAAGATACGCAGTATTTT.

Only one count was recorded for this clone. The rearrangement joins TRBV6-5 to TRBJ2-1; 7 bases match TRBD1. The V and J ends lost 6 bases and 5 bases, in that order; junction bases with no gene match: 4. The CDR3 is made up of 13 amino acids. CDR1 is MNHEY and CDR2 is SVGAGI in the germline V gene. The CDR3 reads CASRTDRDNEQFF. The CDR3 nucleotides are TGTGCCAGCAGGACAGACAGGGACAATGAGCAGTTCTTC.

V gene TRBV7-2 combines with J gene TRBJ2-1; 8 nucleotides agree with TRBD2. This CDR3 has 17 residues. The germline V gene has CDR1 SGHTA and CDR2 FQGNSA. J gave up 2 bases and V 5 bases, and 11 bases lay outside the gene matches. The CDR3 sequence: CASSLSWSGSTYNEQFF. The CDR3 bases are TGTGCCAGCAGCCTCTCGTGGAGCGGGAGTACCTACAATGAGCAGTTCTTC. Full variable domain (remainder filled in from reference TRBV7-2 and TRBJ2-1): GAGVSQSPSNKVTEKGKDVELRCDPISGHTALYWYRQSLGQGLEFLIYFQGNSAPDKSGLPSDRFSAERTGGSVSTLTIQRTQQEDSAVYLCASSLSWSGSTYNEQFFGPGTRLTVL.

The rearrangement joins TRBV28 to TRBJ2-3; D might be TRBD2 (6 bases). There are 13 residues in the CDR3. V lost 4 bases and J 3 bases, leaving 8 bases between the germline ends. Germline CDR1 MDHEN, CDR2 SYDVKM. Written as DNA, the CDR3 is TGTGCCAGCAGTTGGGGGGTGACAGATACGCAGTATTTT. Its translation: CASSWGVTDTQYF.

This chain joins TRBV7-8 and TRBJ2-6; tentatively, D is TRBD1 or TRBD2 (5 bases each). The germline CDR1 and CDR2 sequences are SGHVS and FQNEAQ. The CDR3 has 17 amino acids. Trimming cost V 2 bases and J 0 bases, with 11 bases left between them. The CDR3 is CASSLYGAGSGANVLTF. The CDR3 DNA reads as TGTGCCAGCAGCTTATACGGGGCGGGCTCTGGGGCCAACGTCCTGACTTTC.

The CDR3 region has the DNA TGTGCCAGCAGCCCCTCCCCAGGGGCCGGGGAGCTGTTTTTT. Translated, it gives CASSPSPGAGELFF. The chain is built from TRBV5-4 and TRBJ2-2, with TRBD1 as a possible D gene (6 bases). The CDR3 sequence is 14 residues long. Germline V gene data show CDR1 as SGHNT and CDR2 as YYREEE (reference sequence). Trimming took 4 bases from V and 6 from J, leaving 13 bases between them.

The chain joins TRBV4-2 to TRBJ2-1; 8 bases match TRBD2. CDR1 LGHNA and CDR2 YNFKEQ come from the germline V gene. The CDR3 length is 16 residues. The trim removed 0 bases at V and 2 bases at J, leaving 3 bases unmatched. The CDR3 region has the DNA TGTGCCAGCAGCCAAGAACTAGCGGTCGCCTACAATGAGCAGTTCTTC. Its translation: CASSQELAVAYNEQFF.

V gene TRBV3-1 (or the pseudogene TRBV3-2) combines with J gene TRBJ1-2; no clear D gene. The germline V and J ends were trimmed by 3 bases and 2 bases, with 10 bases remaining between them. This CDR3 has 14 residues. Per germline, CDR1 LGHDT and CDR2 YNNKEL (reference sequence). Here the CDR3 DNA reads TGTGCCAGCAGCCAGGGTCCTCAGAACTATGGCTACACCTTC. Translation: CASSQGPQNYGYTF.

The CDR3 sequence is CASMRFGGKETQYF. DNA of the CDR3: TGTGCCAGCATGCGTTTCGGGGGTAAAGAGACCCAGTACTTC. The gene calls are TRBV28 and TRBJ2-5; D perhaps matches TRBD2 (6 bases). The V end lost 7 bases, the J end lost 3 bases, and 15 bases lay between the germline ends. Germline-derived CDR1 and CDR2 are MDHEN and SYDVKM. CDR3 size: 14 residues.

V is TRBV7-9 and J is TRBJ2-1, with 10 bases fitting TRBD2. Germline V gene lookup returns CDR1 SEHNR and CDR2 FQNEAQ (reference sequence). The V gene end was trimmed by 5 bases and the J gene end by 0 bases; junction bases not matched to a gene: 4. The CDR3 runs to 16 residues. The CDR3 loop reads CASSRRTSGSYNEQFF. In DNA, the CDR3 is TGTGCCAGCAGCCGCCGGACTAGCGGCTCCTACAATGAGCAGTTCTTC.

This clone was counted a few times. One junction end does not reproduce the germline sequence, and a read error may be involved. The chain carries TRBV28 and TRBJ1-1; D gene unclear. This CDR3 is 12 amino acids long. Germline V gives CDR1 MDHEN, CDR2 SYDVKM. CDR3 DNA sequence: TGTGCCAGCAGTTTTGCAAACAGTGAAGCTTTCTTT. As protein: CASSFANSEAFF.

The chain recombines TRBV30 with TRBJ1-3; D is unresolved. Per germline, CDR1 GTSNPN and CDR2 SVGIG (reference sequence). This CDR3 is built from 15 residues. V shed 0 bases and J shed 0 bases, with 9 bases lying between them. For the CDR3, the DNA is TGTGCCTGGAGTGTAAGAGCGGGCTCTGGAAACACCATATATTTT. Translated, it gives CAWSVRAGSGNTIYF.

J is TRBJ2-2 and V is TRBV5-5; 9 bases line up with TRBD2. The CDR3 is made up of 15 amino acids. After removal of 5 bases from V and 6 bases from J, the junction contained 8 bases not matched to a gene. Germline lookup yields CDR1 SGHKS and CDR2 YYEKEE (reference sequence). CDR3 in amino acids: CASRPLAGGPGELFF. CDR3 DNA: TGTGCCAGCAGACCCTTGGCGGGAGGGCCCGGGGAGCTGTTTTTT.

This clone was observed a handful of times. The chain combines TRBV6-5 with TRBJ2-1; the D call may be TRBD1 or TRBD2 (6 bases each). Germline V CDR1 and CDR2: MNHEY, SVGAGI. The V end lost 7 bases, the J end lost 2 bases, and 9 bases lay between the germline ends. The CDR3 runs 13 residues. The CDR3 DNA reads TGTGCCAGCAAGGGGGGCCCCTACAATGAGCAGTTCTTC. Its protein product is CASKGGPYNEQFF.